This T cell receptor (beta chain) came from a study of beta chain features in type 1 diabetes (dated by TCRdb to about 2018). Concerning the study at large: Patients and healthy donors did not differ in mean age, gender distribution, total cell number or subset yield. A total of roughly 99,000,000 sorted cells were examined across all samples, and the number of cells per subset was strongly correlated with RNA yield. In the study, TCRB repertoires of sorted circulating CD4+ T cell subsets from recently diagnosed type 1 diabetes patients were compared with those of matched healthy donors. Naive and central memory subsets were obtained from all 30 or so donors, but regulatory and stem cell-like memory subsets were isolated from only 8 patients and about eight healthy donors.

Overall study results and their limits: Shorter templates might have been favored by PCR, but patient and control samples were amplified and corrected together, so both groups would have been affected equally by any skew. Because cDNA was sequenced instead of genomic DNA, activated cells with high expression could be over-represented, although the groups did not differ in activation or CD3 levels. Naive, central memory and regulatory TCRB repertoires appeared to be more alike among patients than among healthy donors. HLA sub-analyses involved small numbers of individuals, so any influence of HLA type on TCRB rearrangement remained unresolved. Fewer insertions and more nucleotide deletions at VDJ recombination sites were observed in patients with type 1 diabetes, implying thymic rearrangement abnormalities. Type 1 diabetes patients showed a moderate but significant shortening of TCRB CDR3 length in all four CD4+ subsets.

Comments on this clone: The antigen this receptor binds is unknown. No base quality information exists; no much larger clone differs at one position.

Each donor gave one peripheral blood draw, about 110 mL on average, collected into heparinised tubes. A BD FACSAria II and a panel including CD45RO, CCR7, CD25, CD127, CD95 and CD27 were used to sort naive, central memory, regulatory and stem cell-like memory CD4+ T cells. All sorted populations exceeded 98% purity. PBMCs were separated immediately by Lymphoprep density gradient centrifugation and were stained directly, without being cultured. To minimize batch effects, samples were stained and sorted in pairs, one healthy donor with one patient per experiment. All of the isolated RNA was reverse transcribed with the High Capacity cDNA Reverse Transcription Kit, so expressed TCRB transcripts were sequenced. Deep immunoSEQ sequencing was performed on naive, central memory and regulatory T cell samples, with an average of about 4 million total reads per sample. Sorted cells were lysed in RLT buffer, and RNA was extracted using DNase-treated RNeasy Micro or Mini kits according to cell number. Each cell subset was processed on its own to prevent cross-contamination, while patient and healthy donor samples were processed together. TCRB sequences were amplified from cDNA with the immunoSEQ multiplex PCR, producing 87-bp fragments spanning the CDR3 region. The amplicons were sequenced using the Illumina HiSeq platform. Concerning the study's data processing: PCR bias was corrected computationally using synthetic template baselines, and reads within Hamming distance 2 were collapsed, with unmergeable singletons discarded. By aligning reads against IMGT, V, D and J genes, CDR3 length, and insertions or deletions at six rearrangement sites were assigned. Within each subset, clonotype counts were normalized to sorted cell number, and only after that were true diversity and Gini coefficients computed with the tcR R package. The overlap coefficient, calculated on TCRB nucleotide sequences, was used to quantify repertoire sharing. Out-of-frame TCRB sequences from naive cells were analyzed to stand in for the pre-selection repertoire. Sourced from immuneACCESS, this table was stored by TCRdb with only in-frame sequences that have V and J called. A share of the clones is absent; for the studies checked, an unresolved V gene accounts for under half, and the remainder has no known explanation. That table gives V, J and clone size, and the DNA gave D and trimming. Present in this sample are hundreds of thousands of clones, around 15% of which were seen just once. 0.022% of the sample lies in the top ten.

The junction shows trimming of 4 bases on V and 7 bases on J, plus 21 bases between the germline ends. The CDR3 runs 16 residues from the cysteine to the phenylalanine. Kept here is only the CDR3 DNA, which spans 48 bases and is read in frame from base 1. Per the germline V gene, MGHDK is the CDR1 and SYGVNS is the CDR2. Sequencing was carried out using naive CD4+ T cells from blood. Interpreted using the paper, the cell subset or site label stands for: true naive CD4+ T cells. The receptor comes from a man between 18 and 35 years old with type 1 diabetes. The chain is assembled from TRBV25-1 and TRBJ2-3; the D gene remains uncertain. The DNA is TGTGCCAGCAGTGTTGGTGGTACGGTGGTACCTAATACGCAGTATTTT. Its protein is CASSVGGTVVPNTQYF. The CDR3, completed at both ends by the reference TRBV25-1 and TRBJ2-3 genes, gives the full variable domain EADIYQTPRYLVIGTGKKITLECSQTMGHDKMYWYQQDPGMELHLIHYSYGVNSTEKGDLSSESTVSRIRTEHFPLTLESARPSHTSQYLCASSVGGTVVPNTQYFGPGTRLTVL.